This T cell receptor beta chain was recorded in a study of CD8+ T cells in alopecia areata. Study summary: Tofacitinib dosing lasted 6 to 18 months, which was then followed by 6 months off drug.

Stated treatment: oral pan-JAK inhibitor, 5-10 mg twice daily. Extracted RNA was reverse transcribed into cDNA, the sequencing template. Profiled with immunoSEQ multiplex PCR; TCRdb holds only in-frame clones, not every one. The repertoire has under 200,000 clones, under 70% of them found once; the top ten carry around 0.9%. The sample in question was CD4+ T cells sorted from blood, obtained at week 4, from a patient treated with tofacitinib. The clonotype was recovered from a human donor with alopecia areata.

The CDR3 region is CAWSGQGMGDQPQHF. In nucleotides, the CDR3 is TGTGCCTGGAGTGGACAGGGAATGGGGGATCAGCCCCAGCATTTT. The chain has TRBV30 and TRBJ1-5; 7 bases line up with TRBD1. CDR3 length: 15 residues. Trimming took 1 base from V and 5 from J; bases not matched to a gene: 8. Germline loops: CDR1 GTSNPN, CDR2 SVGIG (reference sequence).